Listed here are 30 T cell receptor beta chains from one sample, sequenced in a study of a mutant IDH1 vaccine in newly diagnosed glioma. Data came from immunoSEQ multiplex PCR; TCRdb stores just in-frame clones and leaves some out. Among around 56,000 clones listed, around 80% were seen once. These receptors are not linked to any known antigen. Regarding time point: week 5, during vaccination. It was 300 ug of mutant IDH1 20-mer peptide that made up each vaccine dose, given with topical imiquimod. Sample: PBMCs, taken from a glioma patient whose treatment included an IDH1 peptide vaccine. These receptors were obtained from a man younger than 45 with glioma.

The genes are TRBV6-6 and TRBJ2-7, with TRBD1 identical over 7 bases. Trimming took 2 bases from V and 4 from J; bases not matched to a gene: 5. The CDR3 length is 14 residues. The V gene's germline CDR1 is MNHNY and CDR2 SVGAGI (reference sequence). CDR3 sequence: CASSYDGTVYEQYF. The CDR3 region has the DNA TGTGCCAGCAGTTACGACGGGACAGTTTACGAGCAGTACTTC.

V gene TRBV11-3 combines with J gene TRBJ2-7, with D unclear. The germline V gene encodes CDR1 SGHNT and CDR2 YENEEA. CDR3 length: 11 residues. The V end lost 5 bases, the J end lost 7 bases, and 9 bases lay between the germline ends. The CDR3 DNA follows: TGTGCCAGCAGCACGCCAACGGAGCAGTACTTC. As protein: CASSTPTEQYF.

Only a few counts were recorded for this clone. This chain links TRBV21-1 with TRBJ2-7; the D call in the table, TRBD1, was not verified against the DNA. TRBV21-1 constitutes a pseudogene. The CDR3 sequence is 14 residues long. The CDR3 reads CASSNRDRAYEQYF. CDR3 in DNA: TGTGCCAGCAGCAACCGGGACAGGGCCTACGAGCAGTACTTC.

The J gene is TRBJ1-5, the V gene TRBV2; 9 bases agree with TRBD1. This CDR3 contains 16 residues. Losses at the gene ends were 5 bases for V and 0 bases for J; bases not matched to a gene: 5. Germline assignment: CDR1 SNHLY and CDR2 FYNNEI. The CDR3: CASSYRGQGSNQPQHF. The DNA for the CDR3 is TGTGCCAGCAGTTATAGGGGACAGGGTAGCAATCAGCCCCAGCATTTT.

This clone was found a few times. CDR3 sequence (DNA): TGTGCCAGCTCACTATCGACAGGGGCGAACACTGAAGCTTTCTTT. Translated: CASSLSTGANTEAFF. The V and J genes are TRBV18 and TRBJ1-1; 8 bases line up with TRBD1. This CDR3 is 15 amino acids long. The J segment lost 1 base and the V segment lost 4 bases, leaving 5 bases of the junction unmatched. Germline loops: CDR1 KGHSH, CDR2 LQKENI.

The V and J genes are TRBV2 and TRBJ2-1, with TRBD2 matching over 12 bases. Trimming cost V 9 bases and J 2 bases; bases outside gene matches: 8. Per the germline V gene, CDR1 is SNHLY and CDR2 is FYNNEI. This CDR3 has 16 residues. This CDR3 is CARTPTSGGPYNEQFF. The CDR3, as DNA: TGTGCCAGGACACCTACTAGCGGGGGGCCCTACAATGAGCAGTTCTTC.

The V and J genes are TRBV11-2 and TRBJ1-1; tentatively, D is TRBD1 (6 bases). The CDR3 loop spans 16 amino acids. Trimming took 0 bases from V and 4 from J, leaving 15 bases between them. Germline assignment: CDR1 SGHAT and CDR2 FQNNGV. The CDR3: CASSLDVRGLGTEAFF. The CDR3 DNA sequence: TGTGCCAGCAGCTTAGATGTGAGGGGGTTAGGCACTGAAGCTTTCTTT.

The genes are TRBV23-1 and TRBJ1-2, with D possibly matching TRBD1 (6 bases). TRBV23-1 is reported as an ORF; its role is uncertain. V lost 4 bases and J 4 bases, leaving 19 bases between the germline ends. This CDR3 contains 16 residues. CDR3 nucleotides: TGCGCCAGCAGTCCCCAAAAAGGGGGAGAAGGCTATGGCTACACCTTC. Encoded protein: CASSPQKGGEGYGYTF.

The DNA of the CDR3 is TGTGCCAGCAGCGGTGGGGTTGGGAATCAGCCCCAGCATTTT. Translating it yields CASSGGVGNQPQHF. The chain links TRBV7-9 to TRBJ1-5, with D uncertain. V was shortened by 5 bases and J by 4 bases, with 12 bases between the two germline ends. The CDR3 runs 14 residues. The germline CDR1 and CDR2 sequences are SEHNR and FQNEAQ (reference sequence).

V gene TRBV5-6 combines with J gene TRBJ1-1; D is uncertain. Deletions cut 0 bases from V and 3 bases from J, with 18 bases between. Per the germline V gene, CDR1 is SGHDT and CDR2 is YYEEEE. The CDR3 runs to 17 residues. The DNA of the CDR3 is TGTGCCAGCAGCTTGGCCGCTGGCCGGCATAAGGACACTGAAGCTTTCTTT. Amino acid sequence: CASSLAAGRHKDTEAFF.

V is TRBV19 and J is TRBJ2-3; 7 bases are shared with TRBD2. Trimming removed 4 bases from V and 1 base from J; junction bases left unmatched: 14. The CDR3 sequence is 18 residues long. Germline lookup yields CDR1 LNHDA and CDR2 SQIVND (reference sequence). CDR3 in amino acids: CASSKTPLGGQRTDTQYF. The CDR3 DNA follows: TGTGCCAGTAGTAAAACACCTTTGGGAGGGCAACGCACAGATACGCAGTATTTT.

CDR3 in amino acids: CASSSGLAGPRGDTQYF. The CDR3 DNA sequence: TGTGCCAGCAGCTCGGGACTAGCGGGGCCGCGGGGAGATACGCAGTATTTT. This sequence joins TRBV7-2 and TRBJ2-3, with 13 bases fitting TRBD2. CDR1 and CDR2 (germline): SGHTA, FQGNSA. Unmatched junction bases numbered 9, after V lost 4 bases and J lost 5 bases. This CDR3 contains 17 residues.

This clone came up a few times. The gene calls are TRBV9 and TRBJ1-5; D gene ambiguous. CDR1 and CDR2 from the germline V gene are SGDLS and YYNGEE. The CDR3 loop spans 16 amino acids. Trimming pared 0 bases from V and 2 bases from J, leaving 12 bases between. The CDR3 protein is CASSVGLNAGNQPQHF. The CDR3, as DNA: TGTGCCAGCAGCGTAGGATTGAACGCTGGCAATCAGCCCCAGCATTTT.

The genes are TRBV14 and TRBJ1-1; unclear D gene. This CDR3 has 15 amino acids. Trimming left V 4 bases short and J 1 base short, with 13 bases between. Germline V gives CDR1 SGHDN, CDR2 FVKESK. The DNA of the CDR3 is TGTGCCAGCAGCCTCGCTGCCCGGACGAACACTGAAGCTTTCTTT. It is translated as CASSLAARTNTEAFF.

V usage is TRBV27 and J usage is TRBJ2-7; a weak D match, TRBD1 (6 bases). This CDR3 is 12 amino acids long. The germline gives CDR1 MNHEY, CDR2 SMNVEV (reference sequence). Trimming took off 9 bases at V and 1 base at J, with 10 bases between the two ends. CDR3 sequence reads: CASTDSSYEQYF. CDR3 bases: TGTGCCAGTACGGACAGTTCCTACGAGCAGTACTTC.

This clone appeared a single time. The chain couples TRBV18 to TRBJ2-5; D is uncertain. Trimming took off 4 bases at V and 9 bases at J, with 15 bases between the two ends. This CDR3 is built from 13 residues. From germline, CDR1 is KGHSH and CDR2 LQKENI. The chain's CDR3 is CASSQDTLRPQYF. The CDR3 DNA reads as TGTGCCAGCTCACAAGACACGTTGAGGCCCCAGTACTTC.

This clone has just one count. The chain uses TRBV5-1 and TRBJ1-2; D uncertain. Germline V lookup: CDR1 SGHRS, CDR2 YFSETQ. This CDR3 region has 13 residues. Trimming removed 5 bases at V and 2 bases at J, with 10 bases between. The CDR3 DNA sequence: TGCGCCAGCAGACCCAGTCCCAACTATGGCTACACCTTC. Its translation: CASRPSPNYGYTF.

The gene calls are TRBV7-9 and TRBJ2-7, with 7 nucleotides matching TRBD1. The germline V gene has CDR1 SEHNR and CDR2 FQNEAQ (reference sequence). The CDR3 spans 15 residues. V shed 1 base, J shed 4 bases, and the junction held 7 bases outside the gene matches. CDR3 coding DNA: TGTGCCAGCAGCTTAGGGCCAGGGGGTCCGTACGAGCAGTACTTC. This sequence encodes CASSLGPGGPYEQYF.

The gene calls are TRBV6-5 and TRBJ1-1, with TRBD1 as a possible D gene (5 bases). The CDR3 totals 14 residues. Trimming pared 10 bases from V and 1 base from J, leaving 16 bases between. Germline lookup yields CDR1 MNHEY and CDR2 SVGAGI. CDR3 nucleotides: TGTGCCACCCTATGGAGGGGTCCGAACACTGAAGCTTTCTTT. Its translation: CATLWRGPNTEAFF.

The chain couples TRBV4-1 to TRBJ1-1, with D unresolved. CDR1 is MGHRA and CDR2 is YSYEKL in the germline V gene. V gave up 3 bases and J gave up 2 bases, with 13 bases separating them. The CDR3 is 15 residues long. CDR3 residues: CASSHDRTTNTEAFF. The CDR3 DNA reads as TGCGCCAGCAGCCACGATAGGACGACTAACACTGAAGCTTTCTTT.

This chain links TRBV5-6 with TRBJ1-5; D call uncertain. Germline V gene sequence: CDR1 SGHDT, CDR2 YYEEEE. The ends were cut back, 4 bases at V and 7 bases at J, with 12 bases in the middle. There are 13 residues in the CDR3. This CDR3 is CASSNRFLQPQHF. The CDR3 bases are TGTGCCAGCAGCAATCGTTTCCTGCAGCCCCAGCATTTT. Full variable domain (remainder filled in from reference TRBV5-6 and TRBJ1-5): DAGVTQSPTHLIKTRGQQVTLRCSPKSGHDTVSWYQQALGQGPQFIFQYYEEEERQRGNFPDRFSGHQFPNYSSELNVNALLLGDSALYLCASSNRFLQPQHFGDGTRLSIL.

This chain links TRBV7-9 with TRBJ2-3; D is perhaps TRBD1 (6 bases). V was cut by 5 bases and J by 3 bases, with 15 bases left in between. The CDR3 loop spans 15 amino acids. Germline CDR1 is SEHNR and CDR2 is FQNEAQ (reference sequence). As DNA, the CDR3 is TGTGCCAGCAGCCCCCAGGGGATCAAAACAGATACGCAGTATTTT. It is translated as CASSPQGIKTDTQYF.

The genes are TRBV27 and TRBJ2-3; the match to TRBD2 covers 9 bases. V lost 5 bases and J lost 0; bases outside the gene matches: 0. CDR3 size: 14 residues. From germline, CDR1 is MNHEY and CDR2 SMNVEV (reference sequence). The chain's CDR3 is CASSLAGSTDTQYF. The CDR3 DNA reads as TGTGCCAGCAGTCTAGCGGGGAGCACAGATACGCAGTATTTT.

The V call is TRBV5-4, the J call TRBJ1-2; 8 bases are a match to TRBD1. Germline lookup yields CDR1 SGHNT and CDR2 YYREEE (reference sequence). J was trimmed by 3 bases and V by 1 base; bases with no gene match: 5. The CDR3 is 15 residues long. The CDR3: CASSLNRGYYYGYTF. The CDR3 nucleotides are TGTGCCAGCAGCTTGAACAGGGGGTATTACTATGGCTACACCTTC.

This chain joins TRBV11-2 and TRBJ2-5; possibly TRBD1 or TRBD2 for D (6 bases each). The J call is uncertain, as TRBJ2-7 better fits the DNA end. This CDR3 region has 14 residues. Germline V gene data show CDR1 as SGHAT and CDR2 as FQNNGV. This chain's CDR3 is CASTTSRGAYEQYF. The CDR3 nucleotides are TGTGCCAGCACCACTTCAAGGGGGGCCTACGAGCAGTACTTC.

The chain uses TRBV19 and TRBJ2-2, with D perhaps matching TRBD1 (6 bases). V was cut by 5 bases and J by 4 bases, with 11 bases left in between. Germline V lookup: CDR1 LNHDA, CDR2 SQIVND (reference sequence). CDR3 length: 14 amino acids. CDR3 bases: TGTGCCAGTAGTTTGACAGGCCCCACCGGGGAGCTGTTTTTT. The encoded protein is CASSLTGPTGELFF.

V and J are TRBV7-9 and TRBJ2-5; TRBD1 aligns across 10 bases. The CDR3 runs 17 residues. Losses at the gene ends were 4 bases for V and 1 base for J; bases not matched to a gene: 9. Germline loops: CDR1 SEHNR, CDR2 FQNEAQ (reference sequence). CDR3 bases: TGTGCCAGCAGCTCCGTGGGGGACAGGGGTGGCCAAGAGACCCAGTACTTC. Protein product: CASSSVGDRGGQETQYF. The complete variable domain, with remaining parts taken from reference TRBV7-9 and TRBJ2-5, reads DTGVSQNPRHKITKRGQNVTFRCDPISEHNRLYWYRQTLGQGPEFLTYFQNEAQLEKSRLLSDRFSAERPKGSFSTLEIQRTEQGDSAMYLCASSSVGDRGGQETQYFGPGTRLLVL.

The V gene is TRBV28, the J gene TRBJ1-2, with D uncertain. Germline V gives CDR1 MDHEN, CDR2 SYDVKM. V shed 5 bases and J shed 2 bases, with 9 bases lying between them. There are 13 residues in the CDR3. Here the CDR3 reads CASSLRLNYGYTF. In DNA form, the CDR3 reads TGTGCCAGCAGTCTTAGGCTGAACTATGGCTACACCTTC.

Concerning this clone: Germline and junction disagree at one end, which may indicate a read error. This chain links TRBV5-4 with TRBJ2-7; D remains unclear. From germline, CDR1 is SGHNT and CDR2 YYREEE (reference sequence). The CDR3 is made up of 13 amino acids. CDR3 residues: CASSLAHSYEQHF. The CDR3 bases are TGTGCCAGCAGCTTGGCCCACAGCTACGAGCAGCACTTC. The variable domain in full, completed from reference TRBV5-4 and TRBJ2-7, reads ETGVTQSPTHLIKTRGQQVTLRCSSQSGHNTVSWYQQALGQGPQFIFQYYREEENGRGNFPPRFSGLQFPNYSSELNVNALELDDSALYLCASSLAHSYEQHFGPGTRLTVT.

CDR3: CASSLGEVLPDGYTF. The CDR3 nucleotides read TGTGCCAGCAGCTTAGGTGAGGTACTCCCAGATGGCTACACCTTC. The J gene is TRBJ1-2, the V gene TRBV7-2; D is unresolved. Per germline, CDR1 SGHTA and CDR2 FQGNSA. V lost 1 base and J 6 bases, leaving 15 bases between the germline ends. This CDR3 has 15 amino acids.